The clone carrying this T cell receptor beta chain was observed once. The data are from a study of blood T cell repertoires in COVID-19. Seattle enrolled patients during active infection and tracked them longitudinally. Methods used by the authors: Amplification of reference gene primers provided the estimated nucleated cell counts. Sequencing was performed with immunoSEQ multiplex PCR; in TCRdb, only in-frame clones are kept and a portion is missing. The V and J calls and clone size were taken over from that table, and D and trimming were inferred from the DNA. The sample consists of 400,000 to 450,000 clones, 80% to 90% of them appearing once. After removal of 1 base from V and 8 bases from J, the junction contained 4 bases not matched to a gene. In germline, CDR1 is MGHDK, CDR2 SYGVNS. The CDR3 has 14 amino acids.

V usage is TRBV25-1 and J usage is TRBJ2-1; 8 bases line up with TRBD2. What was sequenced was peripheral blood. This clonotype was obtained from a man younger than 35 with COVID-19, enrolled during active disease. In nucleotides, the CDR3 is TGTGCCAGCAGTGAATTAGCGGGATCCCATGAGCAGTTCTTC. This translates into CASSELAGSHEQFF.